The rows below give T cell receptor beta chains drawn from one sample of a study of Graves' ophthalmopathy and Graves' hyperthyroidism. TCRdb processed the multiplex PCR reads anew with MiXCR; each CDR3 protein has one entry. The sample consists of 360,000 or so distinct CDR3 sequences, 15% to 20% of them appearing once. The material sequenced was peripheral blood. Every receptor here comes from a woman under 30 with Graves' ophthalmopathy. Both conserved end residues are part of each CDR3. A D gene is named only where the DNA matches it firmly. Clone size is given for some rows only: seen once, a few or many times, or a class if the clone is expanded.

len | j_gene | abundance | d_gene | v_gene | CDR3aa | CDR3nt
15 | TRBJ2-7 | many | NA | TRBV7-2 | CASSLGGIFSYEQYF | TGTGCCAGCAGCTTAGGGGGTATCTTCTCCTACGAGCAGTACTTC
14 | TRBJ1-5 | few | NA | TRBV18 | CASSPPDRNQPQHF | TGTGCCAGCTCACCACCTGACAGAAATCAGCCCCAGCATTTT
15 | TRBJ2-7 | many | TRBD1 | TRBV4-2 | CASSQQTGGSYEQYF | TGTGCCAGCAGCCAACAAACAGGGGGGTCATACGAGCAGTACTTC
14 | TRBJ1-5 | many | NA | TRBV7-9 | CASSSHREGDPQHF | TGTGCCAGCAGCTCCCACAGGGAGGGGGATCCCCAGCATTTT
14 | TRBJ2-5 | many | NA | TRBV12-5 | CASGSGGERETQYF | TGTGCTAGTGGTTCAGGAGGGGAACGAGAGACCCAGTACTTC
13 | TRBJ1-1 | many | NA | TRBV19 | CASSDGTRTEAFF | TGTGCCAGTTCAGATGGGACTCGGACTGAAGCTTTCTTT
14 | TRBJ2-2 | NA | NA | TRBV12-3/TRBV12-4 | CASSFRGHTGELFF | TGTGCCAGCAGTTTCCGGGGACACACCGGGGAGCTGTTTTTT
13 | TRBJ1-5 | many | NA | TRBV19 | CASSGGRGKPQHF | TGTGCCAGTAGCGGTGGGCGGGGGAAGCCCCAGCATTTT
12 | TRBJ1-2 | many | NA | TRBV29-1 | CSAWIPVGGYTF | TGCAGCGCCTGGATACCCGTGGGGGGCTACACCTTC
15 | TRBJ2-5 | many | TRBD1 | TRBV6-2/TRBV6-3 | CASSRAGGVQETQYF | TGTGCCAGCAGTCGGGCAGGGGGCGTACAAGAGACCCAGTACTTC
12 | TRBJ2-7 | many | NA | TRBV6-5 | CASSFPRDEQYF | TGTGCCAGCAGTTTCCCCAGGGACGAGCAGTACTTC
14 | TRBJ2-7 | many | TRBD2 | TRBV7-8 | CASSLGGGGIEQYF | TGTGCCAGCAGCTTAGGGGGCGGGGGTATCGAGCAGTACTTC
17 | TRBJ1-5 | NA | TRBD1 | TRBV10-3 | CASSGRPGGPSNRPQHF | TGTGCCAGCAGTGGTCGACCAGGGGGGCCCAGCAATCGGCCCCAGCATTTT
16 | TRBJ1-6 | many | TRBD1 | TRBV7-9 | CASSLAGQTFNSPLHF | TGTGCCAGCAGCTTGGCGGGACAGACATTTAATTCACCCCTCCACTTT
16 | TRBJ2-5 | few | TRBD1 | TRBV28 | CASSTRTGRVLETQYF | TGTGCCAGCAGTACGCGGACAGGGCGGGTTTTGGAGACCCAGTACTTC
18 | TRBJ1-5 | few | NA | TRBV12-3/TRBV12-4 | CASSLAHAGIQGNQPQHF | TGTGCCAGCAGTTTAGCGCATGCAGGGATCCAGGGCAATCAGCCCCAGCATTTT
15 | TRBJ1-2 | many | NA | TRBV2 | CASIEAGQPNYGYTF | TGTGCCAGCATCGAAGCAGGGCAGCCCAACTATGGCTACACCTTC
16 | TRBJ2-7 | many | TRBD1 | TRBV28 | CASSSPRQGTTYEQYF | TGTGCCAGCAGTTCCCCCCGACAGGGGACGACCTACGAGCAGTACTTC
15 | TRBJ1-5 | NA | NA | TRBV6-1 | CASSEGLGQGQPQHF | TGTGCCAGCAGTGAAGGGCTTGGGCAGGGCCAGCCCCAGCATTTT
16 | TRBJ2-4 | many | TRBD2 | TRBV12-3/TRBV12-4 | CASSLTAGGPKNIQYF | TGTGCCAGCAGTTTAACAGCGGGAGGGCCGAAAAACATTCAGTACTTC
16 | TRBJ2-2 | many | TRBD1 | TRBV7-3 | CASSLTGTGGSGELFF | TGTGCCAGCAGCTTGACGGGGACAGGGGGCTCCGGGGAGCTGTTTTTT
14 | TRBJ1-2 | many | NA | TRBV28 | CASNPVGVNYGYTF | TGTGCCAGCAACCCTGTCGGTGTTAACTATGGCTACACCTTC